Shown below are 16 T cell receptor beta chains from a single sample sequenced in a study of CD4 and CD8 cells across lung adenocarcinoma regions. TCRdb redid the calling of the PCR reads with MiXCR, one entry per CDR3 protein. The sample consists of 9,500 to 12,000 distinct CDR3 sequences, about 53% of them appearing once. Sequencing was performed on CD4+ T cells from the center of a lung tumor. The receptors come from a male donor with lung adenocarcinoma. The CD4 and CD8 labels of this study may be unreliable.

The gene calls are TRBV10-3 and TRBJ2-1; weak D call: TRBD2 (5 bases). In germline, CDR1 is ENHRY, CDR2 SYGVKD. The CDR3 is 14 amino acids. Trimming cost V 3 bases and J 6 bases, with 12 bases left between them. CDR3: CAISERDMGNEQFF. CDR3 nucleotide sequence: TGTGCCATCAGTGAACGGGATATGGGCAATGAGCAGTTCTTC.

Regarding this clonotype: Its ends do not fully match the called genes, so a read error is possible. CDR3 in amino acids: CASGGGGGRGTETQYF. CDR3 DNA sequence: TGTGCCAGCGGGGGGGGCGGGGGCAGGGGCACAGAGACCCAGTATTTC. This sequence joins TRBV6-1 and TRBJ2-5, with D perhaps TRBD2 (7 bases). Germline CDR1 is MNHNS and CDR2 is SASEGT. The CDR3 consists of 16 residues.

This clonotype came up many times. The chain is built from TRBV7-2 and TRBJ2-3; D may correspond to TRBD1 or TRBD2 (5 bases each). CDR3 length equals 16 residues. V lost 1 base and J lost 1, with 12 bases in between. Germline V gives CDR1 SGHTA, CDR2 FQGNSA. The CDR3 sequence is CASSLGSGAGTDTQYF. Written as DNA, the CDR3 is TGTGCCAGCAGCTTAGGGTCCGGGGCGGGCACAGATACGCAGTATTTT.

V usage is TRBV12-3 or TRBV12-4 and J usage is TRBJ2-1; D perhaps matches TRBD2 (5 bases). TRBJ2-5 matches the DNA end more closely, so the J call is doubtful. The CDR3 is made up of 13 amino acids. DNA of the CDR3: TGTGCCAGCAGTTTTCAGGAGGCAGAGACCCAGTACTTC. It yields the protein CASSFQEAETQYF.

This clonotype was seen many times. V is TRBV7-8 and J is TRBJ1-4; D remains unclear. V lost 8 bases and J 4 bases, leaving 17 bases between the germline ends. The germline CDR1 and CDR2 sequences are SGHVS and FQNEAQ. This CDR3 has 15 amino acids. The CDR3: CASQREGSYNEKLFF. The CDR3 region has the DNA TGTGCCAGCCAGAGGGAGGGATCATATAATGAAAAACTGTTTTTT.

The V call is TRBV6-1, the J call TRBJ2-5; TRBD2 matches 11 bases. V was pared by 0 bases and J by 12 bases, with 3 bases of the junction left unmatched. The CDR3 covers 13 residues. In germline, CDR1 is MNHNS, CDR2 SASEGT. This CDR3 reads CASSEAELAGEYF. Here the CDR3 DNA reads TGTGCCAGCAGTGAAGCTGAACTAGCGGGAGAGTACTTC.

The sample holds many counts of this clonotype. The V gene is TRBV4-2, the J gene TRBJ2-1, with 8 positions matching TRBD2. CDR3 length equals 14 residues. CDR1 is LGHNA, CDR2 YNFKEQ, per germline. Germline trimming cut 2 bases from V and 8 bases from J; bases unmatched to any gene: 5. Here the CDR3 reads CASSQTRGDDEQFF. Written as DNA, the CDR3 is TGTGCCAGCAGCCAAACGCGGGGGGACGATGAGCAGTTCTTC.

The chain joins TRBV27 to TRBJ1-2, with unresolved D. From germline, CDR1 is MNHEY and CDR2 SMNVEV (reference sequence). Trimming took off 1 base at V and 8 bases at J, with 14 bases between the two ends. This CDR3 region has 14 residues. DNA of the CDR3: TGTGCCAGCAGTTTATTTCGGGGAGTCGGCGGCTACACCTTC. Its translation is CASSLFRGVGGYTF.

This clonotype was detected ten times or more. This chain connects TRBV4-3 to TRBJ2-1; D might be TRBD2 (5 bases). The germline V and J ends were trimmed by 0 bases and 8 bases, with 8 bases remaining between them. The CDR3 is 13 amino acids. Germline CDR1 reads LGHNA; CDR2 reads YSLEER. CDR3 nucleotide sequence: TGCGCCAGCAGCCAAGAATGGGGAGATGAGCAGTTCTTC. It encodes CASSQEWGDEQFF.

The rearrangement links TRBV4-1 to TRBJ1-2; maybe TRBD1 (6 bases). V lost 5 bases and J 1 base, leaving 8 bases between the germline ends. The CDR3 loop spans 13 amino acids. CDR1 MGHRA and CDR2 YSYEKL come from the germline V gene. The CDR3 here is CASSRQVNYGYTF. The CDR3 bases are TGCGCCAGCAGCAGACAGGTTAACTATGGCTACACCTTC.

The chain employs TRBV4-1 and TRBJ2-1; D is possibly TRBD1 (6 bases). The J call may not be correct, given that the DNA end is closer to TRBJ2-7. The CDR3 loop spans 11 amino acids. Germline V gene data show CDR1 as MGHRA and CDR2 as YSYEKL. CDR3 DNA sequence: TGCGCCAGCACCCAGGGGAACGAGCAGTACTTC. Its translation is CASTQGNEQYF.

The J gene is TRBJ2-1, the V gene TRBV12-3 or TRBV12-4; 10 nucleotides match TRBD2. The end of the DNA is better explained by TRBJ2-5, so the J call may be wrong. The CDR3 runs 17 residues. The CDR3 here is CASSLGGLAGDQETQYF. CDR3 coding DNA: TGTGCCAGCAGTTTAGGAGGGCTAGCGGGAGATCAAGAGACCCAGTACTTC.

In DNA, the CDR3 is TGTGCCAGCAGTTGGCAACTGGCCTACAATGAGCAGTTCTTC. Translating it yields CASSWQLAYNEQFF. V and J are TRBV27 and TRBJ2-1; no clear D gene. CDR1 and CDR2 (germline): MNHEY, SMNVEV (reference sequence). Between the trimmed V and J ends, which lost 4 bases and 2 bases, there was a span of 9 bases. The CDR3 runs to 14 residues.

The CDR3 bases are TGTGCCAGCGGGACGCTAGCTAGGTATGGCTACACCTTC. It yields the protein CASGTLARYGYTF. The V and J genes are TRBV28 and TRBJ1-2; possible D gene TRBD1, 5 bases. Trimming pared 8 bases from V and 5 bases from J, leaving 15 bases between. Germline assignment: CDR1 MDHEN and CDR2 SYDVKM. The CDR3 spans 13 residues.

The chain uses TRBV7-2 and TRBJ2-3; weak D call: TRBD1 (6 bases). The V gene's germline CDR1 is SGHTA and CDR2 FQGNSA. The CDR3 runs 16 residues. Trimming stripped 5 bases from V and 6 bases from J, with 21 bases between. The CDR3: CASSPRPTTGGDTQYF. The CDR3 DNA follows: TGTGCCAGCAGCCCCCGCCCGACGACAGGCGGCGATACGCAGTATTTT.

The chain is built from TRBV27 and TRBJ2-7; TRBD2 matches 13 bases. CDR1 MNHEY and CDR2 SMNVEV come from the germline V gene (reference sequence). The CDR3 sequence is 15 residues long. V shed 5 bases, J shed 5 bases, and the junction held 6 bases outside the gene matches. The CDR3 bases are TGTGCCAGCAGTCGGCGACTAGCGGGAGGAGACGAGCAGTACTTC. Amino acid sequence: CASSRRLAGGDEQYF.